The 18 T cell receptor beta chains below all came from one sample that was sequenced in a study of blood T cell repertoires in COVID-19. Profiled with immunoSEQ multiplex PCR; TCRdb holds only in-frame clones, not every one. Found here are around 200,000 clones, roughly 83% of them singletons; the top ten hold 5.6%. Sequencing used PBMCs or T cells enriched from blood (not recorded which). The receptors shown here come from a man aged 40-50 years with acute COVID-19.

This chain joins TRBV28 and TRBJ1-1; D gene ambiguous. From germline, CDR1 is MDHEN and CDR2 SYDVKM. The CDR3 is made up of 13 amino acids. V lost 3 bases to trimming and J lost 1 base, with 6 bases between them. The CDR3 DNA sequence: TGTGCCAGCAGTTTGTTACAGAACACTGAAGCTTTCTTT. Protein sequence: CASSLLQNTEAFF.

The genes are TRBV15 and TRBJ2-7; 7 bases are shared with TRBD2. V lost 3 bases and J lost 5; bases outside the gene matches: 10. The V gene's germline CDR1 is LNHNV and CDR2 YYDKDF (reference sequence). This CDR3 region has 15 residues. The CDR3 sequence is CATSSLGGSLNEQYF. The CDR3 DNA is TGTGCCACCAGCAGTCTTGGCGGGAGTTTAAACGAGCAGTACTTC.

The chain joins TRBV19 to TRBJ2-3; TRBD2 might be the D (5 bases). CDR3 length: 13 amino acids. V was cut by 8 bases and J by 4 bases, with 13 bases left in between. Germline V lookup: CDR1 LNHDA, CDR2 SQIVND (reference sequence). In DNA, the CDR3 is TGTGCCAGTTCACTAGAGGGCCCAGATACGCAGTATTTT. As protein: CASSLEGPDTQYF. Full variable domain (outside the CDR3, taken from reference TRBV19 and TRBJ2-3): DGGITQSPKYLFRKEGQNVTLSCEQNLNHDAMYWYRQDPGQGLRLIYYSQIVNDFQKGDIAEGYSVSREKKESFPLTVTSAQKNPTAFYLCASSLEGPDTQYFGPGTRLTVL.

The chain has TRBV2 and TRBJ1-2; no clear D. V shed 6 bases and J shed 2 bases, with 7 bases lying between them. Germline V CDR1 and CDR2: SNHLY, FYNNEI. The CDR3 covers 12 residues. CDR3: CASRETNYGYTF. CDR3 DNA: TGTGCCAGCAGGGAAACAAACTATGGCTACACCTTC.

The chain uses TRBV7-9 and TRBJ1-6, with TRBD1 as a possible D gene (6 bases). Per the germline V gene, CDR1 is SEHNR and CDR2 is FQNEAQ (reference sequence). V gave up 1 base and J gave up 1 base, with 8 bases separating them. CDR3 length: 16 residues. The CDR3 DNA follows: TGTGCCAGCAGCTTAGGAAGGGGGTCCTATAATTCACCCCTCCACTTT. Protein product: CASSLGRGSYNSPLHF.

The chain employs TRBV5-4 and TRBJ2-2; D unresolved. Per germline, CDR1 SGHNT and CDR2 YYREEE (reference sequence). V was cut by 0 bases and J by 2 bases, with 14 bases left in between. This CDR3 spans 17 amino acids. CDR3 in amino acids: CASSLGVGPLNTGELFF. As DNA, the CDR3 is TGTGCCAGCAGCTTGGGCGTGGGCCCCCTAAACACCGGGGAGCTGTTTTTT.

The rearrangement joins TRBV7-2 to TRBJ2-1; 7 positions match TRBD2. From germline, CDR1 is SGHTA and CDR2 FQGNSA. V gave up 1 base and J gave up 9 bases; unmatched junction bases: 6. The CDR3 covers 14 residues. CDR3 nucleotides: TGTGCCAGCAGCTTAGGGACTAGGGGTGCTGAGCAGTTCTTC. It specifies CASSLGTRGAEQFF. The complete variable domain, with remaining parts taken from reference TRBV7-2 and TRBJ2-1, reads GAGVSQSPSNKVTEKGKDVELRCDPISGHTALYWYRQSLGQGLEFLIYFQGNSAPDKSGLPSDRFSAERTGGSVSTLTIQRTQQEDSAVYLCASSLGTRGAEQFFGPGTRLTVL.

The V gene is TRBV25-1, the J gene TRBJ2-1; a weak D match, TRBD2 (6 bases). The CDR3 is made up of 13 amino acids. V was pared by 6 bases and J by 7 bases, with 13 bases between. CDR1 is MGHDK, CDR2 SYGVNS, per germline. CDR3 loop: CASRSYRGNEQFF. The CDR3 DNA sequence: TGTGCCAGCAGGTCGTACCGGGGGAATGAGCAGTTCTTC.

This clone showed up just once. The rearrangement uses TRBV27 and TRBJ2-3; maybe TRBD2 (6 bases). The CDR3 is made up of 16 amino acids. Trimming pared 6 bases from V and 1 base from J, leaving 17 bases between. In germline, CDR1 is MNHEY, CDR2 SMNVEV (reference sequence). CDR3 loop: CASSLRLASRTDTQYF. In nucleotides, the CDR3 is TGTGCCAGCAGCCTGAGGCTAGCGTCCCGCACAGATACGCAGTATTTT.

This sequence joins TRBV5-5 and TRBJ2-1; 10 nucleotides agree with TRBD2. This CDR3 region has 15 residues. J lost 3 bases, V lost 4 bases, and 4 bases had no gene match. Germline loops: CDR1 SGHKS, CDR2 YYEKEE (reference sequence). CDR3 loop: CASSTSSGSYNEQFF. The CDR3 region has the DNA TGTGCCAGCAGCACCTCTAGCGGGAGCTACAATGAGCAGTTCTTC. Full variable domain (outside the CDR3, taken from reference TRBV5-5 and TRBJ2-1): DAGVTQSPTHLIKTRGQQVTLRCSPISGHKSVSWYQQVLGQGPQFIFQYYEKEERGRGNFPDRFSARQFPNYSSELNVNALLLGDSALYLCASSTSSGSYNEQFFGPGTRLTVL.

A few counts support this clone. The chain has TRBV21-1 and TRBJ1-2; TRBD1 is taken as the D call from the table, unchecked against the DNA. TRBV21-1 is marked as a pseudogene. The CDR3 is made up of 17 amino acids. The CDR3 reads CASSKGGGQGRDYGYTF. The CDR3 DNA is TGTGCCAGCAGCAAAGGGGGTGGACAGGGGCGAGACTATGGCTACACCTTC.

The V call is TRBV7-2, the J call TRBJ1-2; weak D call: TRBD1 (6 bases). The CDR3 totals 14 residues. Germline V lookup: CDR1 SGHTA, CDR2 FQGNSA. The V end lost 1 base, the J end lost 6 bases, and 12 bases lay between the germline ends. CDR3 protein: CASSLGDKSHGYTF. DNA for the CDR3: TGTGCCAGCAGCTTAGGGGACAAATCGCATGGCTACACCTTC.

The chain joins TRBV6-5 to TRBJ2-1; tentative D call: TRBD1 (6 bases). Germline loops: CDR1 MNHEY, CDR2 SVGAGI. V was clipped by 2 bases and J by 5 bases, with 16 bases between them. CDR3 size: 16 residues. CDR3 residues: CASSYHRASPHNEQFF. The CDR3 coding sequence is TGTGCCAGCAGTTACCACAGGGCGAGTCCGCACAATGAGCAGTTCTTC.

The chain carries TRBV5-6 and TRBJ2-1; weak D call: TRBD1 (6 bases). Germline-derived CDR1 and CDR2 are SGHDT and YYEEEE. The V and J ends lost 2 bases and 0 bases respectively, with 12 bases between them. The CDR3 consists of 16 residues. CDR3 amino acids: CASSFLRTVSYNEQFF. The DNA for the CDR3 is TGTGCCAGCAGCTTCCTAAGGACAGTCTCCTACAATGAGCAGTTCTTC.

This clone was counted a few times. The rearrangement joins TRBV6-6 to TRBJ2-7, with a tentative D call TRBD2 (5 bases). CDR3 length: 10 residues. The V gene's germline CDR1 is MNHNY and CDR2 SVGAGI (reference sequence). V lost 11 bases, J lost 2 bases, and 7 bases lay in between. The CDR3: CAAGAYEQYF. The CDR3 DNA reads TGTGCCGCCGGGGCCTACGAGCAGTACTTC.

V and J are TRBV10-3 and TRBJ1-1; D is uncertain. V gave up 2 bases and J gave up 3 bases, with 7 bases separating them. The CDR3 has 13 amino acids. Germline V gives CDR1 ENHRY, CDR2 SYGVKD. The CDR3 nucleotides are TGTGCCATCAGTGAGGCCGGGTACACTGAAGCTTTCTTT. Residues: CAISEAGYTEAFF.

The CDR3 reads CASSKTGTGANVLTF. As DNA, the CDR3 is TGTGCCAGCAGCAAGACAGGGACTGGGGCCAACGTCCTGACTTTC. The V and J genes are TRBV7-9 and TRBJ2-6; 7 bases align to TRBD1. This CDR3 has 15 amino acids. Trimming cost V 5 bases and J 2 bases; bases outside gene matches: 3. The V gene's germline CDR1 is SEHNR and CDR2 FQNEAQ (reference sequence).

The chain's CDR3 is CASSHVLEETQYF. CDR3 in DNA: TGTGCCAGCAGCCACGTTCTAGAGGAGACCCAGTACTTC. V is TRBV4-2 and J is TRBJ2-5, with unresolved D. The CDR3 covers 13 residues. Germline values: CDR1 LGHNA, CDR2 YNFKEQ. The V end was cut by 3 bases, the J end by 5 bases, with 10 bases between.